This is a list of T cell receptor beta chains from one sample in a study of CD8 T cells in Susac syndrome. Via MiXCR, TCRdb re-called the immunoSEQ multiplex PCR reads, giving one row per CDR3 protein. The sample lists 180,000 or so distinct CDR3 sequences; around 94% were seen once. The sample consisted of CD4+ T cells from PBMCs. These TCRs come from a human donor in good health. CDR3s include the opening cysteine and the closing phenylalanine or tryptophan. The D gene is left open where the match is weak. Size is omitted from some rows. Given values are once, few, many or a class for expanded clones.

j_call v_call d_call clone_size cdr3_aa cdr3_nt
TRBJ2-3 TRBV9 TRBD2 NA CASSGGTRRTDTQYF TGTGCCAGCAGCGGCGGGACTAGGCGCACAGATACGCAGTATTTT
TRBJ2-7 TRBV27 NA NA CASSSVAPYYEQYF TGTGCCAGCAGTTCAGTGGCACCTTACTACGAGCAGTACTTC
TRBJ1-2 TRBV27 NA NA CASSQAGRDGYTF TGTGCCAGCAGCCAGGCGGGCAGGGACGGCTACACCTTC
TRBJ2-3 TRBV20-1 TRBD2 NA CSARDPGLAGDTQYF TGCAGTGCTAGAGACCCGGGACTAGCAGGTGATACGCAGTATTTT
TRBJ2-1 TRBV27 TRBD2 NA CASSRYGIGGGPGNEQFF TGTGCCAGCAGCCGGTACGGAATTGGCGGGGGGCCGGGGAATGAGCAGTTCTTC
TRBJ2-1 TRBV20-1 TRBD2 NA CSARALAGGGSYNEQFF TGCAGTGCTAGAGCACTAGCGGGGGGGGGCTCCTACAATGAGCAGTTCTTC
TRBJ1-6 TRBV7-9 NA NA CASTGALRNSPLHF TGTGCCAGCACAGGGGCGCTTAGGAATTCACCCCTCCACTTT
TRBJ2-1 TRBV5-4 NA NA CASSLRTGANEQFF TGTGCCAGCAGCTTGAGGACGGGAGCAAATGAGCAGTTCTTC
TRBJ2-7 TRBV29-1 NA NA CSVRSGRAGQYEQYF TGCAGCGTGCGATCCGGGCGGGCCGGACAGTACGAGCAGTACTTC
TRBJ2-1 TRBV9 NA NA CASSVANEQFF TGTGCCAGCAGCGTAGCTAATGAGCAGTTCTTC
TRBJ2-5 TRBV13 TRBD1 NA CASSFWTGVEETQYF TGTGCCAGCAGCTTCTGGACAGGGGTGGAAGAGACCCAGTACTTC
TRBJ1-4 TRBV5-1 NA NA CASSLAGSPAEKLFF TGCGCCAGCAGCTTGGCCGGGTCCCCGGCGGAAAAACTGTTTTTT
TRBJ2-3 TRBV12-3/TRBV12-4 TRBD2 NA CANTLAAADTQYF TGTGCCAACACCCTAGCGGCTGCAGATACGCAGTATTTT
TRBJ2-1 TRBV9 TRBD1 few CASSGGTGSYNEQFF TGTGCCAGCAGCGGTGGGACAGGGAGTTACAATGAGCAGTTCTTC
TRBJ1-5 TRBV6-5 NA NA CASSSPGTFSQHF TGTGCCAGCTCGTCGCCAGGAACATTTTCTCAGCATTTT
TRBJ1-2 TRBV4-3 TRBD1 few CASSPGTAYYGYTF TGCGCCAGCAGCCCCGGGACAGCCTACTATGGCTACACCTTC
TRBJ1-1 TRBV12-3/TRBV12-4 NA NA CASGLGAMNTEAFF TGTGCCAGCGGTTTGGGGGCGATGAACACTGAAGCTTTCTTT
TRBJ2-3 TRBV9 NA NA CASSPRQDHTDTQYF TGTGCCAGCAGCCCCCGACAGGACCACACAGATACGCAGTATTTT
TRBJ2-7 TRBV6-5 TRBD2 NA CASSSESAGGGYEQYF TGTGCCAGCAGTTCCGAGTCCGCCGGGGGGGGCTACGAGCAGTACTTC
TRBJ1-1 TRBV5-1 TRBD1 NA CASSSSRQGTTEAFF TGCGCCAGCAGCTCCTCACGACAGGGTACTACTGAAGCTTTCTTT
TRBJ2-1 TRBV7-2 TRBD1 NA CASSPDRGGNEQFF TGTGCCAGCAGCCCGGACAGGGGAGGGAATGAGCAGTTCTTC
TRBJ2-5 TRBV4-3 NA NA CASSQDLRGTQYF TGCGCCAGCAGCCAAGATCTCCGGGGGACCCAGTACTTC
TRBJ1-5 TRBV28 TRBD1 NA CASRGDRNQPQHF TGTGCCAGCAGAGGGGACAGAAATCAGCCCCAGCATTTT
TRBJ1-6 TRBV7-2 NA NA CASSLAQKLSPLHF TGTGCCAGCAGCTTAGCACAGAAACTTTCACCCCTCCACTTT
TRBJ1-1 TRBV29-1 NA NA CSVRREMNTEAFF TGCAGCGTTCGCAGGGAGATGAACACTGAAGCTTTCTTT
TRBJ2-5 TRBV20-1 TRBD1 once CSARAQGAGETQYF TGCAGTGCTAGGGCACAGGGGGCTGGGGAGACCCAGTACTTC
TRBJ1-2 TRBV12-3/TRBV12-4 NA NA CASSQGTGYGYTF TGTGCCAGCAGCCAAGGGACGGGTTATGGCTACACCTTC
TRBJ2-7 TRBV20-1 TRBD2 NA CSATSVGAGGLNEQYF TGCAGTGCTACATCAGTTGGAGCGGGGGGTCTAAACGAGCAGTACTTC
TRBJ1-6 TRBV6-5 NA NA CASSPKYNSPLHF TGTGCCAGCAGTCCAAAATATAATTCACCCCTCCACTTT
TRBJ2-5 TRBV9 TRBD2 NA CASSVGLAKETQYF TGTGCCAGCAGCGTGGGACTAGCGAAAGAGACCCAGTACTTC
TRBJ2-1 TRBV7-8 NA NA CASSLAQSYSYNEQFF TGTGCCAGCAGCTTAGCGCAAAGCTACTCCTACAATGAGCAGTTCTTC
TRBJ2-7 TRBV27 TRBD1 NA CASISRDREAEQYF TGTGCCAGCATCTCAAGGGACAGGGAAGCCGAGCAGTACTTC
TRBJ1-1 TRBV20-1 NA once CSATQGNTEAFF TGCAGTGCCACACAGGGAAACACTGAAGCTTTCTTT
TRBJ2-5 TRBV12-3/TRBV12-4 NA NA CASSLGHNQETQYF TGTGCCAGCAGTCTAGGACATAATCAAGAGACCCAGTACTTC
TRBJ1-1 TRBV20-1 NA NA CSARDLRGRAEAFF TGCAGTGCTAGAGATCTTCGGGGGAGGGCTGAAGCTTTCTTT
TRBJ2-3 TRBV4-3 NA NA CASSLEGLTDTQYF TGCGCCAGCAGCCTTGAGGGCCTCACAGATACGCAGTATTTT
TRBJ2-3 TRBV29-1 NA NA CSVEGTLTDTQYF TGCAGCGTTGAAGGTACCCTCACAGATACGCAGTATTTT
TRBJ1-5 TRBV24-1 NA once CATSVSGNQPQHF TGTGCCACCAGTGTGTCAGGAAACCAGCCCCAGCATTTT
TRBJ2-3 TRBV7-2 NA NA CASSLLALGQYF TGTGCCAGCAGCTTATTAGCGCTAGGGCAGTATTTT
TRBJ2-3 TRBV7-3 NA NA CASSSGGAGADTQYF TGTGCCAGCAGCTCTGGGGGGGCTGGGGCAGATACGCAGTATTTT
TRBJ2-5 TRBV7-9 NA NA CASRRGIQETQYF TGTGCCAGCCGACGGGGCATCCAAGAGACCCAGTACTTC
TRBJ2-1 TRBV28 NA NA CASSQVEQFF TGTGCCAGCAGTCAAGTGGAGCAGTTCTTC
TRBJ2-1 TRBV2 NA once CASSEATAGDEQFF TGTGCCAGCAGTGAGGCTACAGCCGGAGATGAGCAGTTCTTC
TRBJ2-1 TRBV3-1 NA NA CASSQDLSDAEQFF TGTGCCAGCAGCCAAGATCTTTCGGACGCTGAGCAGTTCTTC
TRBJ1-4 TRBV20-1 NA NA CSARGRGGEKLFF TGCAGTGCTAGGGGCAGGGGTGGTGAAAAACTGTTTTTT
TRBJ1-5 TRBV6-6 NA NA CASSTPDTPGPQHF TGTGCCAGCAGTACCCCCGACACTCCAGGACCTCAGCATTTT
TRBJ2-3 TRBV29-1 NA NA CSVERPLTDTQYF TGCAGCGTGGAACGACCCCTCACAGATACGCAGTATTTT
TRBJ1-5 TRBV20-1 NA NA CSARSDTEGPQHF TGCAGTGCTAGGAGCGACACCGAGGGACCCCAGCATTTT
TRBJ2-5 TRBV11-2 NA few CASSLGGVETQYF TGTGCCAGCAGCTTGGGCGGGGTGGAGACCCAGTACTTC
TRBJ1-1 TRBV20-1 TRBD1 NA CSARRGLRYTEAFF TGCAGTGCTAGGAGGGGGCTAAGGTACACTGAAGCTTTCTTT
TRBJ2-6 TRBV24-1 NA NA CATSDGDNSGANVLTF TGTGCCACCAGTGATGGCGACAACTCTGGGGCCAACGTCCTGACTTTC
TRBJ2-7 TRBV20-1 NA NA CSAKTSGGGAYEQYF TGCAGTGCTAAAACATCGGGGGGCGGGGCCTACGAGCAGTACTTC
TRBJ2-5 TRBV16 NA NA CASSQSKASGTQYF TGTGCCAGCAGCCAATCAAAAGCGTCAGGGACCCAGTACTTC